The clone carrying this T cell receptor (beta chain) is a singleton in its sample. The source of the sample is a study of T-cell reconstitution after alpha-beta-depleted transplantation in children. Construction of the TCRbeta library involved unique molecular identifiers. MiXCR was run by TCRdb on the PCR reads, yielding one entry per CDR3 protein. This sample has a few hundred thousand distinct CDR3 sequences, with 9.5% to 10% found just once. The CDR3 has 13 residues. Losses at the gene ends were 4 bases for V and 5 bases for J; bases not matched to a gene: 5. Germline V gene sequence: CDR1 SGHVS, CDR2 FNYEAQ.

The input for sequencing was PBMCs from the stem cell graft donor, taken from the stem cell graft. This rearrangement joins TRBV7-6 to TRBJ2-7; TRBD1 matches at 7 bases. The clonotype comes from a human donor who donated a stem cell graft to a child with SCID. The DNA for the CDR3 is TGTGCCAGCAGCTCTTACAGGGGCAACGAGCAGTACTTC. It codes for CASSSYRGNEQYF.